The 6 T cell receptor beta chains given below trace back to one sample, sequenced in a study of beta chain features in type 1 diabetes. Study results and caveats: Type 1 diabetes patients had TCRB CDR3s that were shorter (moderately but significantly so) in all four CD4+ subsets.

Investigators reverse transcribed all isolated RNA, so they sequenced expressed TCRB transcripts. The table came from immunoSEQ multiplex PCR; TCRdb's copy has only in-frame clones and leaves some out. The sample includes 680,000 or so clones, around 15% of them seen just once. Their target antigens are unknown. Sequenced input: naive CD4+ T cells from blood. These receptors all come from a man between 18 and 35 years old with type 1 diabetes.

The chain recombines TRBV15 with TRBJ2-5; D remains unclear. CDR3 size: 16 residues. Per germline, CDR1 LNHNV and CDR2 YYDKDF (reference sequence). V was pared by 5 bases and J by 8 bases, with 24 bases between. The CDR3 DNA is TGTGCCACCAGCTCAAGGAAGGAACTATCACGGAAAACCCAGTACTTC. The encoded protein is CATSSRKELSRKTQYF.

This clone was seen only a few times. The chain uses TRBV15 and TRBJ2-3; TRBD2 matches 8 bases. This CDR3 spans 17 amino acids. The germline gives CDR1 LNHNV, CDR2 YYDKDF (reference sequence). J gave up 2 bases and V 1 base, and 8 bases lay outside the gene matches. DNA of the CDR3: TGTGCCACCAGCAGAGGATCCCTTAGCGGGGCCACAGATACGCAGTATTTT. Amino acid sequence: CATSRGSLSGATDTQYF.

V and J are TRBV10-1 and TRBJ2-5; D remains ambiguous. V gave up 0 bases and J gave up 7 bases, with 15 bases separating them. From germline, CDR1 is WNHNN and CDR2 SYGVQD (reference sequence). The CDR3 loop spans 15 amino acids. This CDR3 is CASSESGDQDGTQYF. The CDR3 DNA follows: TGCGCCAGCAGTGAGTCGGGTGACCAGGATGGGACCCAGTACTTC.

The chain is built from TRBV7-3 and TRBJ2-7; D is perhaps TRBD2 (5 bases). Trimming took off 5 bases at V and 0 bases at J, with 11 bases between the two ends. Looked up from germline, CDR1 is SGHTA and CDR2 is FQGTGA. This CDR3 contains 14 residues. The CDR3 DNA reads TGTGCCAGCAGCCGGGGTGGGAGCTCCTACGAGCAGTACTTC. This sequence encodes CASSRGGSSYEQYF.

The sample holds a few counts of this clone. The chain carries TRBV13 and TRBJ2-5, with D perhaps TRBD2 (6 bases). The DNA matches TRBJ2-7 better at its end, which makes the J call doubtful. Germline V gene data show CDR1 as PRHDT and CDR2 as FYEKMQ (reference sequence). This CDR3 comprises 14 residues. The DNA for the CDR3 is TGTGCCAGCAGCCTCGGGAGCAGTGAGAACGAGCAGTACTTC. Translated: CASSLGSSENEQYF.

This clone was counted only a few times. The chain links TRBV14 to TRBJ1-1; a weak D match, TRBD1 (6 bases). The germline V and J ends were trimmed by 5 bases and 10 bases, with 11 bases remaining between them. CDR1 SGHDN and CDR2 FVKESK come from the germline V gene. This CDR3 is 11 amino acids long. The CDR3 spells CASSLQGRAFF. For the CDR3, the DNA is TGTGCCAGCAGCTTACAGGGTCGAGCTTTCTTT. The whole variable domain, remainder taken from reference TRBV14 and TRBJ1-1, is EAGVTQFPSHSVIEKGQTVTLRCDPISGHDNLYWYRRVMGKEIKFLLHFVKESKQDESGMPNNRFLAERTGGTYSTLKVQPAELEDSGVYFCASSLQGRAFFGQGTRLTVV.